These T cell receptor beta chains were read from a single sample in a study of OX40 agonist ivuxolimab in advanced cancers. Some clones are missing from TCRdb's copy, which holds only in-frame ones; the method was immunoSEQ multiplex PCR. This sample has almost 50,000 clones, with approximately 81% found just once. Specimen: CD4+ or CD8+ T cells sorted from blood, collected in a trial of the OX40 agonist ivuxolimab. The origin of the receptors is an adult with an advanced solid tumor such as melanoma, head and neck, liver or kidney cancer. The CDR3 runs from the conserved cysteine through the conserved F or W. Each record gives: J gene, clone size, V gene, CDR3 length, CDR3 protein. Not every row has a clone size; where given, it reads once, few, many or a size class.

J: TRBJ2-1
size: many
V: TRBV9
length: 15
CDR3: CASSEETGVGNEQFF

J: TRBJ2-1
size: NA
V: TRBV29-1
length: 18
CDR3: CSVEPSSGLAVAYNEQFF

J: TRBJ1-5
size: few
V: TRBV25-1
length: 12
CDR3: CASSDIGGPQHF

J: TRBJ1-3
size: NA
V: TRBV13
length: 14
CDR3: CASSRSRLGNTIYF

J: TRBJ2-3
size: NA
V: TRBV9
length: 15
CDR3: CASSVTSGGTDTQYF

J: TRBJ1-2
size: few
V: TRBV5-4
length: 14
CDR3: CASSLQGANYGYTF

J: TRBJ2-3
size: NA
V: TRBV29-1
length: 15
CDR3: CSVEGRSGSRDTQYF

J: TRBJ2-7
size: NA
V: TRBV27
length: 14
CDR3: CASRYSGEGYEQYF

J: TRBJ1-4
size: NA
V: TRBV6-5
length: 14
CDR3: CASKTWGTNEKLFF

J: TRBJ2-5
size: NA
V: TRBV5-4
length: 18
CDR3: CASSSGLAGTGLRETQYF

J: TRBJ2-7
size: few
V: TRBV2
length: 15
CDR3: CASSEALRAFGEQYF

J: TRBJ1-5
size: NA
V: TRBV6-5
length: 13
CDR3: CASRALQGQPQHF

J: TRBJ1-2
size: NA
V: TRBV28
length: 16
CDR3: CASSPRRDRANYGYTF

J: TRBJ1-1
size: few
V: TRBV15
length: 16
CDR3: CATSRPAGPRGTEAFF

J: TRBJ2-2
size: NA
V: TRBV5-8
length: 14
CDR3: CASSLDYYTGELFF

J: TRBJ1-1
size: NA
V: TRBV7-9
length: 18
CDR3: CASSLDGRGLKVNTEAFF

J: TRBJ1-1
size: NA
V: TRBV11-2
length: 14
CDR3: CASSSNWGDTEAFF

J: TRBJ1-2
size: NA
V: TRBV27
length: 15
CDR3: CASSLSFPGVGGYTF

J: TRBJ1-1
size: NA
V: TRBV29-1
length: 12
CDR3: CSVGGGNTEAFF

J: TRBJ1-6
size: NA
V: TRBV13
length: 13
CDR3: CASSSGINSPLHF

J: TRBJ2-1
size: few
V: TRBV5-6
length: 15
CDR3: CASSLGSGFYNEQFF

J: TRBJ1-1
size: NA
V: TRBV4-1
length: 14
CDR3: CASSLQGANTEAFF

J: TRBJ1-1
size: NA
V: TRBV29-1
length: 13
CDR3: CSVEGPEPPEAFF

J: TRBJ1-4
size: NA
V: TRBV18
length: 15
CDR3: CASSPYTGINEKLFF

J: TRBJ2-2
size: NA
V: TRBV19
length: 14
CDR3: CARVGEGGTGELFF

J: TRBJ1-4
size: NA
V: TRBV6-5
length: 16
CDR3: CASSYGQGAKGEKLFF

J: TRBJ2-7
size: NA
V: TRBV27
length: 15
CDR3: CASSPGTRLTYEQYF

J: TRBJ1-1
size: NA
V: TRBV9
length: 13
CDR3: CASSVGASSEAFF

J: TRBJ1-2
size: NA
V: TRBV19
length: 17
CDR3: CASKTLIEIDGDYGYTF

J: TRBJ2-7
size: NA
V: TRBV4-2
length: 14
CDR3: CASSVVGGLSEQYF

J: TRBJ1-2
size: NA
V: TRBV4-1
length: 13
CDR3: CASSQEGSYGYTF

J: TRBJ1-1
size: NA
V: TRBV10-3
length: 15
CDR3: CAISEGTAMNTEAFF

J: TRBJ1-2
size: once
V: TRBV27
length: 15
CDR3: CASSLMGGEGLGYTF

J: TRBJ2-1
size: NA
V: TRBV5-5
length: 12
CDR3: CASSRDSLEQFF

J: TRBJ1-4
size: NA
V: TRBV5-1
length: 13
CDR3: CASRIGFGEKLFF

J: TRBJ1-5
size: NA
V: TRBV9
length: 14
CDR3: CASSASWGNQPQHF

J: TRBJ2-7
size: NA
V: TRBV13
length: 17
CDR3: CASSLWGQGSVSYEQYF

J: TRBJ1-1
size: NA
V: TRBV10-3
length: 14
CDR3: CAISSGTGHTEAFF

J: TRBJ1-2
size: few
V: TRBV28
length: 13
CDR3: CAILLDRGDGYTF

J: TRBJ1-2
size: NA
V: TRBV27
length: 17
CDR3: CASSLGYPGQSYYGYTF

J: TRBJ1-5
size: NA
V: TRBV27
length: 14
CDR3: CASSPWPGSQPQHF

J: TRBJ1-2
size: NA
V: TRBV7-2
length: 14
CDR3: CASSTRGTFYGYTF